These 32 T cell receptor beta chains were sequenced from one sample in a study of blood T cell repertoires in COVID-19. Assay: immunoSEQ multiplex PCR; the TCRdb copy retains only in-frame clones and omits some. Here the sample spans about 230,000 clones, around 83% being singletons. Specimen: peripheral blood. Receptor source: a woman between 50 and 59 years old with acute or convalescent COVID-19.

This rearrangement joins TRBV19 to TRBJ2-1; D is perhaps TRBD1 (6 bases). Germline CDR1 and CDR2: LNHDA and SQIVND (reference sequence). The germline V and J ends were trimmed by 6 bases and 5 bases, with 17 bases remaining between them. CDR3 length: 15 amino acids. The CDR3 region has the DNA TGTGCCAGTAGCGGCGGGCAGGGGCACCACAATGAGCAGTTCTTC. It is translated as CASSGGQGHHNEQFF.

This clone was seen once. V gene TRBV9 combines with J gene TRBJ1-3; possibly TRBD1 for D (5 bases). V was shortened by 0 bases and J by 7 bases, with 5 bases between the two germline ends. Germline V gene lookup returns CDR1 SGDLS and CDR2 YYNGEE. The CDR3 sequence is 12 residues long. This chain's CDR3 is CASSVEGNTIYF. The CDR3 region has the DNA TGTGCCAGCAGCGTAGAGGGGAACACCATATATTTT.

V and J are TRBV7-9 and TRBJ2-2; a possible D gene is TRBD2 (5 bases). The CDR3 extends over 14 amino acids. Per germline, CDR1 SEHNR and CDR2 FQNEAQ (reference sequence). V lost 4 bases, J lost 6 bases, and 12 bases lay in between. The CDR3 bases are TGTGCCAGCAGCTCCGGGGTAAGCCCCGGGGAGCTGTTTTTT. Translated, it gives CASSSGVSPGELFF.

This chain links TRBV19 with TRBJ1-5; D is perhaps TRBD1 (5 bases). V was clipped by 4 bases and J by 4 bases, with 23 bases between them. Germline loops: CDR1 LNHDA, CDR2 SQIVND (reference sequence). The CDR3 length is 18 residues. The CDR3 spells CASSKVVGQFYSNQPQHF. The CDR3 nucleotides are TGTGCCAGTAGTAAGGTTGTGGGGCAGTTTTATAGTAATCAGCCCCAGCATTTT.

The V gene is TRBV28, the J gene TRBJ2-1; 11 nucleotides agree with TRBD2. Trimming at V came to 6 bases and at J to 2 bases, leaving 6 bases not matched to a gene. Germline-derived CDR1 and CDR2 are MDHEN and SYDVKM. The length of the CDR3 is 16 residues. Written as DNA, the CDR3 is TGTGCCAGCAGCGCCACTAGCGGGGGTGCCTACAATGAGCAGTTCTTC. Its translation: CASSATSGGAYNEQFF.

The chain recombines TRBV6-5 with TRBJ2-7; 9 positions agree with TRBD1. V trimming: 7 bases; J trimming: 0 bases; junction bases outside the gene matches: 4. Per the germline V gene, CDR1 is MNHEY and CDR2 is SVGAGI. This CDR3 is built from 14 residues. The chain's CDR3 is CASTRDRVSYEQYF. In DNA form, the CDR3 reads TGTGCCAGCACGCGGGACAGGGTCTCCTACGAGCAGTACTTC.

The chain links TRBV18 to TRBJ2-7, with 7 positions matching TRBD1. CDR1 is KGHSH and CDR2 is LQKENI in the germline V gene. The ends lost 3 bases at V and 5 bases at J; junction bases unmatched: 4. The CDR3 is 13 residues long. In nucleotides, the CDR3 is TGTGCCAGCTCACCCGGACAGGATCACGAGCAGTACTTC. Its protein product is CASSPGQDHEQYF.

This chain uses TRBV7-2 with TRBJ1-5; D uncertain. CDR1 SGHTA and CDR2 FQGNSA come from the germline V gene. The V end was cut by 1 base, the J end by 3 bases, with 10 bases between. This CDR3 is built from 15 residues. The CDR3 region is CASSLGGEVNQPQHF. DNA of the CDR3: TGTGCCAGCAGCTTAGGCGGTGAAGTCAATCAGCCCCAGCATTTT. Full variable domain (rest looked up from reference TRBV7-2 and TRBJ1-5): GAGVSQSPSNKVTEKGKDVELRCDPISGHTALYWYRQSLGQGLEFLIYFQGNSAPDKSGLPSDRFSAERTGGSVSTLTIQRTQQEDSAVYLCASSLGGEVNQPQHFGDGTRLSIL.

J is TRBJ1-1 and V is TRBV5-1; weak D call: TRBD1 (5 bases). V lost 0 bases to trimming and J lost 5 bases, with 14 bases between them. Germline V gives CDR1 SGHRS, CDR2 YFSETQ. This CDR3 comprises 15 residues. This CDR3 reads CASSLARGEGTEAFF. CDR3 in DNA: TGCGCCAGCAGCTTGGCCAGAGGGGAGGGAACTGAAGCTTTCTTT.

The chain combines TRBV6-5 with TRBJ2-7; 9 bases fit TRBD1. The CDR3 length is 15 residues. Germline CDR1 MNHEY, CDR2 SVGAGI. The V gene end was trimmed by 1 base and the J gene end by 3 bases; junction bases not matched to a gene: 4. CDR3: CASSYWPGQGYEQYF. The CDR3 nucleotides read TGTGCCAGCAGTTACTGGCCGGGACAGGGCTACGAGCAGTACTTC.

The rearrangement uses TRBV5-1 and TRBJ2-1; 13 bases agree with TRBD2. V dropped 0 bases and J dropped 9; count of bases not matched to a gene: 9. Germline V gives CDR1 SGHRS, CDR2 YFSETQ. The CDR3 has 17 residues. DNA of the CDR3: TGCGCCAGCAGCTTGGTACTAGCGGGAGGGCCAAGTCTTGAGCAGTTCTTC. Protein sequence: CASSLVLAGGPSLEQFF. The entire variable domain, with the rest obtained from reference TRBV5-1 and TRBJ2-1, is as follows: KAGVTQTPRYLIKTRGQQVTLSCSPISGHRSVSWYQQTPGQGLQFLFEYFSETQRNKGNFPGRFSGRQFSNSRSEMNVSTLELGDSALYLCASSLVLAGGPSLEQFFGPGTRLTVL.

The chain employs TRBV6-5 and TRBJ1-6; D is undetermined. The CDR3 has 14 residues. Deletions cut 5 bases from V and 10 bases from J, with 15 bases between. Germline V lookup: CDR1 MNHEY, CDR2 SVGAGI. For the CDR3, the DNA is TGTGCCAGCAGTCGGACGCGAGCGGGGTCACCCCTCCACTTT. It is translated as CASSRTRAGSPLHF.

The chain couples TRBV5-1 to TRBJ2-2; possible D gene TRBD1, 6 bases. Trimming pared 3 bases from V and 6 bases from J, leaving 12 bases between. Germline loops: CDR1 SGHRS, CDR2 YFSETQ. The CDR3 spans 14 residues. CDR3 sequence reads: CASSSQGFAGELFF. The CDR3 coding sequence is TGCGCCAGCAGCTCACAGGGTTTTGCCGGGGAGCTGTTTTTT.

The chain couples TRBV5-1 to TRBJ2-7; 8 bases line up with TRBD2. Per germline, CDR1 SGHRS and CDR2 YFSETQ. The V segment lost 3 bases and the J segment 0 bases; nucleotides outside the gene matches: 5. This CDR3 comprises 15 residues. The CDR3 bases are TGCGCCAGCAGCTACACTAGCGGAAACTCCTACGAGCAGTACTTC. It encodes CASSYTSGNSYEQYF.

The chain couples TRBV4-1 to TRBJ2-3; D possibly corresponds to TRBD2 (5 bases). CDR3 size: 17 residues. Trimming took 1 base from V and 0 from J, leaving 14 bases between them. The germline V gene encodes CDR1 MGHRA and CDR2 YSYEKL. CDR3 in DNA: TGCGCCAGCAGCCAAGGCGGGCTTCCCTTTAGCACAGATACGCAGTATTTT. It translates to CASSQGGLPFSTDTQYF.

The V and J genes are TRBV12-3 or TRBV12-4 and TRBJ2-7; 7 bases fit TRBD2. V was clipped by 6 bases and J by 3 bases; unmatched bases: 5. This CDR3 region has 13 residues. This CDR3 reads CASSRLAHYEQYF. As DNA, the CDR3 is TGTGCCAGCAGCCGACTAGCCCACTACGAGCAGTACTTC.

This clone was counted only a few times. CDR3 sequence (DNA): TGTGCCAGCAGCGCGGTAGCGGGGGTTTACGAGCAGTACTTC. Translation gives CASSAVAGVYEQYF. This chain joins TRBV7-2 and TRBJ2-7, with 9 bases identical to TRBD2. The CDR3 is 14 residues long. V dropped 5 bases and J dropped 4; count of bases not matched to a gene: 6. From germline, CDR1 is SGHTA and CDR2 FQGNSA.

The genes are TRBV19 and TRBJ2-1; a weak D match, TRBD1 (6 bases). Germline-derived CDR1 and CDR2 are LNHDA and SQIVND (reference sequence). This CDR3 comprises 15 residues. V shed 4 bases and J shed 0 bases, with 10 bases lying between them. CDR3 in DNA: TGTGCCAGTAGTACCCTACAGGGCTCCTACAATGAGCAGTTCTTC. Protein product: CASSTLQGSYNEQFF.

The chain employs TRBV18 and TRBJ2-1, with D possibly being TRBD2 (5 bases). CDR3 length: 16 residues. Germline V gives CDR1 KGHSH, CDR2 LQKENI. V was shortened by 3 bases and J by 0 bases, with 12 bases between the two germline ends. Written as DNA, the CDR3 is TGTGCCAGCTCACCGATACTAGTCTCCTCCTACAATGAGCAGTTCTTC. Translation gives CASSPILVSSYNEQFF.

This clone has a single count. The CDR3 coding sequence is TGCGCCAGCAGCCAAGATCAAACCGGAGGACAGCCCCAGCATTTT. Its protein is CASSQDQTGGQPQHF. The chain links TRBV4-1 to TRBJ1-5; no definite D call. V was pared by 0 bases and J by 7 bases, with 13 bases between. The CDR3 contains 15 residues. Germline CDR1 MGHRA, CDR2 YSYEKL.

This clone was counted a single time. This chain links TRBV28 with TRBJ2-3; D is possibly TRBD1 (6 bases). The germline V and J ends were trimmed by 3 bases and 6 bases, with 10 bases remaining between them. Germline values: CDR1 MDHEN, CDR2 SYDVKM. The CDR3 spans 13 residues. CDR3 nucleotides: TGTGCCAGCAGTTTGGCAGGGGTCGATACGCAGTATTTT. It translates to CASSLAGVDTQYF. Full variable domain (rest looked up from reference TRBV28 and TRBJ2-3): DVKVTQSSRYLVKRTGEKVFLECVQDMDHENMFWYRQDPGLGLRLIYFSYDVKMKEKGDIPEGYSVSREKKERFSLILESASTNQTSMYLCASSLAGVDTQYFGPGTRLTVL.

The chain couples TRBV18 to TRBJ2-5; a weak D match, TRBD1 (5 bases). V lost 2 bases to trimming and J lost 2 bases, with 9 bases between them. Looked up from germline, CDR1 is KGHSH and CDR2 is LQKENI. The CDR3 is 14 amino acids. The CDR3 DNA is TGTGCCAGCTCACCAACCCGACAGCAAGAGACCCAGTACTTC. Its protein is CASSPTRQQETQYF.

The CDR3 sequence: CASKNRGHGNTIYF. The CDR3 bases are TGTGCCAGCAAAAACAGGGGGCATGGAAACACCATATATTTT. J is TRBJ1-3 and V is TRBV6-5; 9 positions agree with TRBD1. The CDR3 totals 14 residues. V lost 7 bases and J lost 3; bases outside the gene matches: 4. CDR1 is MNHEY and CDR2 is SVGAGI in the germline V gene.

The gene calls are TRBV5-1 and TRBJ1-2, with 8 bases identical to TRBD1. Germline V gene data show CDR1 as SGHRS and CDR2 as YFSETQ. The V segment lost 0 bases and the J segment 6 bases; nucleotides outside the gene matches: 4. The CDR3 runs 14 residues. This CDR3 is CASSLAQGANGYTF. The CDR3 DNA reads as TGCGCCAGCAGCTTGGCGCAGGGGGCCAATGGCTACACCTTC. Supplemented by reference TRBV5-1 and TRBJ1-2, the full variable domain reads KAGVTQTPRYLIKTRGQQVTLSCSPISGHRSVSWYQQTPGQGLQFLFEYFSETQRNKGNFPGRFSGRQFSNSRSEMNVSTLELGDSALYLCASSLAQGANGYTFGSGTRLTVV.

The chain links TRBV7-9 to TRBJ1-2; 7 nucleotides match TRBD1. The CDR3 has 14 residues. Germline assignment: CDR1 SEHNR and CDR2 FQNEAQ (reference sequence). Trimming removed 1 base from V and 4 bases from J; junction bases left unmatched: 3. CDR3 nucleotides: TGTGCCAGCAGCTTAGGAGGGACAGCCTATGGCTACACCTTC. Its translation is CASSLGGTAYGYTF.

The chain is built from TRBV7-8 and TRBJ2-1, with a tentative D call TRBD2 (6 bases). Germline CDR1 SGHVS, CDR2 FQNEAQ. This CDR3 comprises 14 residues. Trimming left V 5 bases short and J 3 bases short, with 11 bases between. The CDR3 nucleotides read TGTGCCAGCAGCGATAGCGGCAGCTACAATGAGCAGTTCTTC. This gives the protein CASSDSGSYNEQFF.

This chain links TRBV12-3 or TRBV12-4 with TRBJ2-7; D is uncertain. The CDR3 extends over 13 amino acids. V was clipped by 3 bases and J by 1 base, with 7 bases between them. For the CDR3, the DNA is TGTGCCAGCAGTTTGGGCAGGTCCTACGAGCAGTACTTC. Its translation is CASSLGRSYEQYF.

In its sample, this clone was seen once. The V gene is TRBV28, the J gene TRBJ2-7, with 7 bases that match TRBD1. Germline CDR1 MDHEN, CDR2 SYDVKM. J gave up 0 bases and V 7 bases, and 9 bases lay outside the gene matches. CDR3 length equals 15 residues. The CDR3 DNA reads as TGTGCCAGCACCCTACAGGGGCATGGCTCCTACGAGCAGTACTTC. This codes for CASTLQGHGSYEQYF.

The CDR3 protein is CASGRDRSASGANVLTF. The CDR3 DNA sequence: TGTGCCAGCGGTCGGGACAGGTCAGCCTCTGGGGCCAACGTCCTGACTTTC. The chain combines TRBV2 with TRBJ2-6, with 8 bases that match TRBD1. The CDR3 totals 17 residues. Losses at the gene ends were 8 bases for V and 0 bases for J; bases not matched to a gene: 9. The germline V gene encodes CDR1 SNHLY and CDR2 FYNNEI.

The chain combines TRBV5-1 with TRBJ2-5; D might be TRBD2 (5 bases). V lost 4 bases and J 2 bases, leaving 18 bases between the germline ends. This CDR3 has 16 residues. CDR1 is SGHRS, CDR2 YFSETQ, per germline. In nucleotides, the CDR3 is TGCGCCAGCAGCCCCAGACCCGTCGGCGGGCAAGAGACCCAGTACTTC. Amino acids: CASSPRPVGGQETQYF.

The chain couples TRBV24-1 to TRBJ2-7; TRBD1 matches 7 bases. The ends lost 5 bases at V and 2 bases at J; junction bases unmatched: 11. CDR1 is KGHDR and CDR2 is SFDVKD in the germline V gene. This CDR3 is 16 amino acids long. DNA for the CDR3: TGTGCCACCAGTGCCCGAGGGGCGCAGGGGGCCTACGAGCAGTACTTC. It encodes CATSARGAQGAYEQYF.

CDR3 coding DNA: TGTGCCAGCCGAAGAGAACAGAGGAACACTGAAGCTTTCTTT. Translating gives CASRREQRNTEAFF. This sequence joins TRBV6-5 and TRBJ1-1; D unresolved. V shed 8 bases and J shed 1 base, with 14 bases lying between them. Germline V gene data show CDR1 as MNHEY and CDR2 as SVGAGI. This CDR3 is 14 amino acids long.